These T cell receptor beta chains were read from a single sample in a study of shared clonotypes between healthy human individuals. Libraries were prepared by immunoSEQ multiplex PCR; TCRdb keeps only in-frame clonotypes and omits some of them. This sample has about 1 million clones; around 82% occur once, and the top ten carry roughly 0.56%. The material sequenced was memory CD4+ T cells from PBMCs. These receptors were obtained from a man between 18 and 35 years old in good health. Some clones in this sample may be carry-over from other donors' samples. Each CDR3 is given with its conserved first and last residue. The order of the fields is V gene, J gene, D gene, clone size, CDR3 DNA, CDR3 protein. D genes are given only for firm matches. Clone size is given for some rows only: seen once, a few or many times, or a class if the clone is expanded.

TRBV6-6	TRBJ2-2	TRBD2	NA	TGTGCCAGCACCGTACTAGCGACCACCGGGGAGCTGTTTTTT	CASTVLATTGELFF
TRBV7-2	TRBJ2-2	TRBD1	few	TGTGCCAGCAGCTTAGGGACAGGGATGAACACCGGGGAGCTGTTTTTT	CASSLGTGMNTGELFF
TRBV5-1	TRBJ1-1	NA	NA	TGCGCCAGCAGGGTAGGCTTGAACACTGAAGCTTTCTTT	CASRVGLNTEAFF
TRBV14	TRBJ1-3	NA	NA	TGTGCCAGCAGCCAGAATCGTGCCCTCCCTCTACTATCTGGAAACACCATATATTTT	CASSQNRALPLLSGNTIYF
TRBV2	TRBJ2-3	NA	NA	TGTGCCAGCAGTGAAAGGACACCCAGCACAGATACGCAGTATTTT	CASSERTPSTDTQYF
TRBV2	TRBJ2-5	TRBD2	NA	TGTGCCAGCAGTGATTCAGCGGGAGGAGAGACCCAGTACTTC	CASSDSAGGETQYF
TRBV28	TRBJ1-6	NA	NA	TGTGCCAACCAACAGGGAGGGGGTTCACCCCTCCACTTT	CANQQGGGSPLHF
TRBV19	TRBJ1-5	TRBD1	NA	TGTGCCAGTAGTGCGACCGGGACAGGTAATCAGCCCCAGCATTTT	CASSATGTGNQPQHF
TRBV7-2	TRBJ2-7	TRBD2	NA	TGTGCCAGCAGCTTTAGAGCGGGAGACTCCTACGAGCAGTACTTC	CASSFRAGDSYEQYF
TRBV6-6	TRBJ2-5	NA	few	TGTGCCAGCAGCCACGGTAATGCCCGAGGGGAGACCCAGTACTTC	CASSHGNARGETQYF
TRBV11-2	TRBJ2-7	NA	NA	TGTGCCAGCAGCCTCTACAGGGTCCACGAGCAGTACTTC	CASSLYRVHEQYF
TRBV5-1	TRBJ2-3	NA	NA	TGCGCCAGCAGCTTGTTGGGGGGACCCAGCACAGATACGCAGTATTTT	CASSLLGGPSTDTQYF
TRBV5-4	TRBJ2-7	TRBD1	NA	TGTGCCACACTCTTGGACAGGGGGGACGAGCAGTACTTC	CATLLDRGDEQYF
TRBV5-6	TRBJ2-6	NA	few	TGTGCCAGCAGCCAGGGGTGGATGGGGGCCAACGTCCTGACTTTC	CASSQGWMGANVLTF
TRBV6-6	TRBJ2-2	NA	NA	TGTGCCAGCAGTTACCCACGGGTTGACACCGGGGAGCTGTTTTTT	CASSYPRVDTGELFF
TRBV7-2	TRBJ1-5	NA	NA	TGTGCCAGCAGTCCACAACGCGATCAGCCCCAGCATTTT	CASSPQRDQPQHF
TRBV5-1	TRBJ2-5	TRBD2	few	TGCGCCAGCCTTCAGGGGGCCGTGGGACTAGCGGGAGCCGAGACCCAGTACTTC	CASLQGAVGLAGAETQYF
TRBV5-1	TRBJ2-7	TRBD2	NA	TGCGCCAGCAGCGCCCTCGCGGCGGGAGTCTTTCACGAGCAGTACTTC	CASSALAAGVFHEQYF
TRBV7-8	TRBJ2-5	TRBD2	NA	TGTGCCAGCAGCCTAGCGGGAGTGATAGAGACCCAGTACTTC	CASSLAGVIETQYF
TRBV29-1	TRBJ1-5	TRBD1	NA	TGCAGCGCCGAGGGCAGGGGGTACGAGGGCAATCAGCCCCAGCATTTT	CSAEGRGYEGNQPQHF
TRBV4-1	TRBJ2-1	TRBD2	NA	TGCGCCAGCAGCCAATCCGGGACTACCACCTACAATGAGCAGTTCTTC	CASSQSGTTTYNEQFF
TRBV2	TRBJ1-1	NA	few	TGTGCCAGCAGAGGGGACCAGTACACTGAAGCTTTCTTT	CASRGDQYTEAFF
TRBV5-1	TRBJ2-1	TRBD2	NA	TGCGCCAGCAGCTTGGGAGCGGGAGTGGATGAGCAGTTCTTC	CASSLGAGVDEQFF
TRBV30	TRBJ2-5	NA	NA	TGTGCCTGGAGTGAAGGAGGCAGTCAAGAGACCCAGTACTTC	CAWSEGGSQETQYF
TRBV2	TRBJ1-3	TRBD1	NA	TGTGCCAGCAGCGGGACAGGGGGATTTTTTGGAAACACCATATATTTT	CASSGTGGFFGNTIYF
TRBV11-3	TRBJ2-5	TRBD2	NA	TGTGCCAGCAGCATGGGAGGGCGGGAGACCCAGTACTTC	CASSMGGRETQYF
TRBV4-2	TRBJ2-7	NA	NA	TGTGCCAGCAGCAAGGAGCAGGGGTACGAGCAGTACTTC	CASSKEQGYEQYF
TRBV7-2	TRBJ1-2	NA	NA	TGTGCCAGCAGCTTATTTAAGCCCCATGGCTACACCTTC	CASSLFKPHGYTF
TRBV30	TRBJ2-5	TRBD2	NA	TGTGCCTGGAGTGTCAGCGGCGGGAGGGGGGAGACCCAGTACTTC	CAWSVSGGRGETQYF
TRBV28	TRBJ1-6	NA	NA	TGTGCCAGCAGTTACATGATTTCACCCCTCCACTTT	CASSYMISPLHF
TRBV11-1	TRBJ2-1	NA	once	TGTGCCAGCAGCGGCAGGGGCGGCGCGTACAATGAGCAGTTCTTC	CASSGRGGAYNEQFF
TRBV5-4	TRBJ1-1	NA	few	TGTGCCAGTCAAGGGGGACCGAACACTGAAGCTTTCTTT	CASQGGPNTEAFF
TRBV4-3	TRBJ2-1	NA	NA	TGCGCCAGCAGCTCCCTCAGGGCCTACAATGAGCAGTTCTTC	CASSSLRAYNEQFF
TRBV18	TRBJ2-7	TRBD2	NA	TGTGCCAGCTCACCACCGGGTCTAGCGGGAGCTGAGCAGTACTTC	CASSPPGLAGAEQYF
TRBV18	TRBJ2-2	NA	NA	TGTGCCAGCTCACTTATTCAGGGGATGGACGCCGGGGAGCTGTTTTTT	CASSLIQGMDAGELFF
TRBV5-8	TRBJ2-5	NA	NA	TGTGCCAGCAATTTGCTTGAGGAGACCCAGTACTTC	CASNLLEETQYF